This TCR beta chain came from a study of T cell responses to AZD1222 COVID-19 vaccine. Concerning this clone itself: What it binds is unknown.

Study-level results: Repertoire samples came only from after the peak T cell response.

Clones were read by immunoSEQ multiplex PCR, and TCRdb kept only the in-frame ones, dropping some. The profile covers more than 150,000 clones, with roughly 92% appearing a single time and roughly 10% taken by the ten largest. Germline assignment: CDR1 SGHRS and CDR2 YFSETQ. This CDR3 spans 16 amino acids. Trimming shortened V by 0 bases and J by 0 bases, and 10 bases separated the two germline ends. The V and J genes are TRBV5-1 and TRBJ1-5; D ambiguous. This specimen was peripheral blood, taken on day 0 of AZD1222 vaccination. The sequence was obtained from an adult in good health. CDR3 protein: CASSLDSVDSNQPQHF. The CDR3 bases are TGCGCCAGCAGCTTGGATAGTGTAGATAGCAATCAGCCCCAGCATTTT.